This TCR beta chain stems from a study of OX40 agonist ivuxolimab in advanced cancers. On this clone: Antigen unknown.

This CDR3 region has 11 residues. V was trimmed by 7 bases and J by 1 base, leaving 7 bases between them. Germline V CDR1 and CDR2: DFQATT, SNEGSKA (reference sequence). Assay: immunoSEQ multiplex PCR; the TCRdb copy retains only in-frame clones and omits some. In the table there are about 49,000 clones, about 80% of which are singletons. General study findings and limits: Mean expanded clone counts were higher in CD8+ than CD4+ T cells.

This receptor was identified in an adult with an advanced solid tumor such as melanoma, head and neck, liver or kidney cancer. The chain carries TRBV20-1 and TRBJ1-1, with unresolved D. Specimen: CD4+ or CD8+ T cells sorted from blood, collected in a trial of the OX40 agonist ivuxolimab. The CDR3 is CSVLGNTEAFF. CDR3 bases: TGCAGTGTCCTCGGGAACACTGAAGCTTTCTTT.